This TCR beta chain comes out of a study of blood T cell repertoires in COVID-19. Study information: Italy, Spain and the United States were the sources of the convalescent and acute COVID-19 samples.

V lost 6 bases to trimming and J lost 5 bases, with 16 bases between them. CDR1 and CDR2 (germline): LNHDA, SQIVND (reference sequence). CDR3 length: 14 residues. This clone was observed a handful of times. Only in-frame clones appear in the TCRdb table, and some are missing; sequencing was by immunoSEQ multiplex PCR. The data contain some 62,000 clones, 75% to 90% of them singletons. The sequenced sample consisted of peripheral blood. V is TRBV19 and J is TRBJ1-1; D perhaps matches TRBD1 (5 bases). The receptor comes from a woman aged 55-75 years with COVID-19, enrolled during active disease. The CDR3, as DNA: TGTGCCAGTAGGGAAGGGGAACAGGCAACTGAAGCTTTCTTT. This encodes CASREGEQATEAFF.